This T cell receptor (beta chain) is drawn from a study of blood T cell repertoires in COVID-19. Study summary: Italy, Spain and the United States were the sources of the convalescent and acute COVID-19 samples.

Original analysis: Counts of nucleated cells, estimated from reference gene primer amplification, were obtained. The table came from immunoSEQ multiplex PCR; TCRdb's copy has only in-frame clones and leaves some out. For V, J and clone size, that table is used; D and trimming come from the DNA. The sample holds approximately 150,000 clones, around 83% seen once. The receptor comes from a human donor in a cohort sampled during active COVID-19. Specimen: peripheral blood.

In DNA form, the CDR3 reads TGTGCCAGCAGGGTACCGGGATTCGGGTACAATGAGCAGTTCTTC. Encoded protein: CASRVPGFGYNEQFF. The J gene is TRBJ2-1, the V gene TRBV2; tentative D call: TRBD2 (5 bases). The CDR3 covers 15 residues. Trimming pared 6 bases from V and 4 bases from J, leaving 16 bases between. The germline V gene has CDR1 SNHLY and CDR2 FYNNEI. The full variable domain, its missing parts supplied by reference TRBV2 and TRBJ2-1, is EPEVTQTPSHQVTQMGQEVILRCVPISNHLYFYWYRQILGQKVEFLVSFYNNEISEKSEIFDDQFSVERPDGSNFTLKIRSTKLEDSAMYFCASRVPGFGYNEQFFGPGTRLTVL.